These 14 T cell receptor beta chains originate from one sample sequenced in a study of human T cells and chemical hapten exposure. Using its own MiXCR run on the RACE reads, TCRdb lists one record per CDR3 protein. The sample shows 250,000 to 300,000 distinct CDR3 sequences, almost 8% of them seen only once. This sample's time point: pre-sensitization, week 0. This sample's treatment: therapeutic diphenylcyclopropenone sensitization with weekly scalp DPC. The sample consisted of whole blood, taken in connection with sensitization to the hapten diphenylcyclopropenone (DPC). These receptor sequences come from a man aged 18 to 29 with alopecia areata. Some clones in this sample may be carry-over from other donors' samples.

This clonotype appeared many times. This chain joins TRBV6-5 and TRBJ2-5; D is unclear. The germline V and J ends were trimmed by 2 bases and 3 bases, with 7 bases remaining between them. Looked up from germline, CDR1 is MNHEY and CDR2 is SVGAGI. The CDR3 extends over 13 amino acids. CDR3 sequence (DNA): TGTGCCAGCAGTTACAATGAGGAAGAGACCCAGTACTTC. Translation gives CASSYNEEETQYF.

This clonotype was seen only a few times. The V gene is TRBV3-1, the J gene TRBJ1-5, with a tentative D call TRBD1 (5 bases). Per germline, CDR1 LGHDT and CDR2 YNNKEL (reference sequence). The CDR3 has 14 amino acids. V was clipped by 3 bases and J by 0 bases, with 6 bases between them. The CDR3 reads CASSQDTSNQPQHF. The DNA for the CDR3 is TGTGCCAGCAGCCAGGACACTAGCAATCAGCCCCAGCATTTT.

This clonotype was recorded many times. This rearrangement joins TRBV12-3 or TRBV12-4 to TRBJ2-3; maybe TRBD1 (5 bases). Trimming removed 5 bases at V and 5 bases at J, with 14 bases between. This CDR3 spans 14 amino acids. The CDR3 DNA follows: TGTGCCAGCAGTCCAATGGCAGGGAAAGATACGCAGTATTTT. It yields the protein CASSPMAGKDTQYF.

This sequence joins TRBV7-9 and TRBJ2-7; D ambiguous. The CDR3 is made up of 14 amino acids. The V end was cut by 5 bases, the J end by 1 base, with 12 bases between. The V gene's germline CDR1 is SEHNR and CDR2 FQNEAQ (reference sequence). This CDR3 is CASSPPTPSYEQYF. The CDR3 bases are TGTGCCAGCAGCCCTCCGACACCTTCCTACGAGCAGTACTTC.

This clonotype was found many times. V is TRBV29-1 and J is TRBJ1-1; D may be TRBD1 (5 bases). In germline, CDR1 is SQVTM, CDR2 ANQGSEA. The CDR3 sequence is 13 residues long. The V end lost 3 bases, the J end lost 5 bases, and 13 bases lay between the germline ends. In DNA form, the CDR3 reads TGCAGCGTTGAGGGAAGCAGGGTGACTGAAGCTTTCTTT. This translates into CSVEGSRVTEAFF.

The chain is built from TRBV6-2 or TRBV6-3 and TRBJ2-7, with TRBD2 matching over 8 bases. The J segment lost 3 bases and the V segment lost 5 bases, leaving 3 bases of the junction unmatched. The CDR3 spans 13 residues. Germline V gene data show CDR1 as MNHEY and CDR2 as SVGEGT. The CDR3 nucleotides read TGTGCCAGCAGTCAGCGGGGGAACTACGAGCAGTACGTC. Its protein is CASSQRGNYEQYV.

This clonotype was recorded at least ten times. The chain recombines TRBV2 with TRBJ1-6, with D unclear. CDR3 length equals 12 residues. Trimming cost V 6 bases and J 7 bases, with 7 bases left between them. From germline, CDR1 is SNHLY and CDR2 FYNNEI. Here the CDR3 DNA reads TGTGCCAGCAGGAGGACGAATTCACCCCTCCACTTT. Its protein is CASRRTNSPLHF.

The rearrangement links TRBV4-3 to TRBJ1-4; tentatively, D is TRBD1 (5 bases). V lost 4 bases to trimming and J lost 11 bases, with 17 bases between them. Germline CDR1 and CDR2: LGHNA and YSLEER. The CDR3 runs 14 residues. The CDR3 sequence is CASSPGPGVGKLFF. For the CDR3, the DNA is TGCGCCAGCAGCCCGGGACCGGGCGTGGGGAAACTGTTTTTT.

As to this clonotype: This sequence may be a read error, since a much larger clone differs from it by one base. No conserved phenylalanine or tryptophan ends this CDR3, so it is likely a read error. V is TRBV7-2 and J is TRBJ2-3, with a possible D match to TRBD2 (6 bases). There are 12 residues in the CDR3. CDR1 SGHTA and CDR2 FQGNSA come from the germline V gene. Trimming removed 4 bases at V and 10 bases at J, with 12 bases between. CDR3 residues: CASSSWAGPQYL. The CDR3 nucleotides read TGTGCCAGCAGCTCATGGGCGGGGCCGCAGTATTTA.

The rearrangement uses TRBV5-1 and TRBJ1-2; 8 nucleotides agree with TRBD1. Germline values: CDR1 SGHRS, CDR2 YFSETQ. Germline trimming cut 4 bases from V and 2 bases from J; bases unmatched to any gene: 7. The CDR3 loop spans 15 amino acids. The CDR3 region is CASSRGQAVNYGYTF. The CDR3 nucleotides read TGCGCCAGCAGCCGGGGACAGGCAGTGAACTATGGCTACACCTTC.

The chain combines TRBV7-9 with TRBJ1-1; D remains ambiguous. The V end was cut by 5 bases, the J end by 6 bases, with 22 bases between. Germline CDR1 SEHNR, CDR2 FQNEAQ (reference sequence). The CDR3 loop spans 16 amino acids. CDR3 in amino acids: CASSLSSIGLLSEAFF. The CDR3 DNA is TGTGCCAGCAGCCTTTCCTCCATTGGATTGTTGTCTGAAGCTTTCTTT.

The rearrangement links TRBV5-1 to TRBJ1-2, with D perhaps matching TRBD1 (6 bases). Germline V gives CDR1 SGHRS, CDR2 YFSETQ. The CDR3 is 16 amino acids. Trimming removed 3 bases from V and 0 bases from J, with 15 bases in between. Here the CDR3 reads CASSSLQQGANYGYTF. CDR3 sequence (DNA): TGCGCCAGCAGCTCACTACAACAGGGAGCTAACTATGGCTACACCTTC.

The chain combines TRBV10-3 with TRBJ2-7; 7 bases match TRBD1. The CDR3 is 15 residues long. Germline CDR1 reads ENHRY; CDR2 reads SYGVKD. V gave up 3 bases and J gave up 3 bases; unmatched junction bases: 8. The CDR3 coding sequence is TGTGCCATCAGTGATCCCCCGGGACAGAGCTACGAGCAGTACTTC. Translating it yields CAISDPPGQSYEQYF.

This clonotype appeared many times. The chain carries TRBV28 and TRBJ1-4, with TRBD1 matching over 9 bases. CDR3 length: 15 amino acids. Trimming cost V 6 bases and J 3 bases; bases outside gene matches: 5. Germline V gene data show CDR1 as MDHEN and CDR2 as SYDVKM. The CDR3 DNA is TGTGCCAGCAGGATGACAGGGGGGTCTAATGAAAAACTGTTTTTT. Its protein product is CASRMTGGSNEKLFF. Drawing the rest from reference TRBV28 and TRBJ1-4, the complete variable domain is DVKVTQSSRYLVKRTGEKVFLECVQDMDHENMFWYRQDPGLGLRLIYFSYDVKMKEKGDIPEGYSVSREKKERFSLILESASTNQTSMYLCASRMTGGSNEKLFFGSGTQLSVL.